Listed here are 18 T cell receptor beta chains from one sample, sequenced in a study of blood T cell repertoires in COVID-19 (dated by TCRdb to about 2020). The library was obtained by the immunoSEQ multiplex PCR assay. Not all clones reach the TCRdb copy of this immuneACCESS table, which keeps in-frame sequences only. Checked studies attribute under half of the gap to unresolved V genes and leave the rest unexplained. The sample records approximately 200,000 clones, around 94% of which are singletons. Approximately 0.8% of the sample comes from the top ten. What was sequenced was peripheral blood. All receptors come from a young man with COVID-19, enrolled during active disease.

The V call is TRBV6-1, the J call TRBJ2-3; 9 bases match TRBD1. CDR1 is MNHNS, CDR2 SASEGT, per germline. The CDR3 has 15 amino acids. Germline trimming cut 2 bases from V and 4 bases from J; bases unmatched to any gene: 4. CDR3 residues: CASSEPGQGSDTQYF. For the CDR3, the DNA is TGTGCCAGCAGTGAACCGGGACAGGGCTCAGATACGCAGTATTTT.

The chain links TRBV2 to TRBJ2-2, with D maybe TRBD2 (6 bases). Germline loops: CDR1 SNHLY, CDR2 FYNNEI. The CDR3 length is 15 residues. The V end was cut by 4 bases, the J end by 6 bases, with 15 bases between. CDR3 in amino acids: CASSGSGLHSGELFF. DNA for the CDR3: TGTGCCAGCAGTGGTTCGGGACTCCATTCCGGGGAGCTGTTTTTT.

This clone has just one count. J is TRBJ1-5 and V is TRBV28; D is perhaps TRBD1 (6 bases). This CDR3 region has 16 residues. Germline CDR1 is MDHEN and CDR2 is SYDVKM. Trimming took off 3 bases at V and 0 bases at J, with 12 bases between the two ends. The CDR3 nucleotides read TGTGCCAGCAGTTTCGGTACAGGGAATAGCAATCAGCCCCAGCATTTT. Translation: CASSFGTGNSNQPQHF.

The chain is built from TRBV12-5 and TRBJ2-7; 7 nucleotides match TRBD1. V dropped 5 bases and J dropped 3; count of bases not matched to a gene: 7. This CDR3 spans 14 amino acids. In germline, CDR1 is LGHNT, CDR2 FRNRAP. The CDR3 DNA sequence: TGTGCTAGTGGTCTGGGGCAGGGGGACTACGAGCAGTACTTC. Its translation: CASGLGQGDYEQYF.

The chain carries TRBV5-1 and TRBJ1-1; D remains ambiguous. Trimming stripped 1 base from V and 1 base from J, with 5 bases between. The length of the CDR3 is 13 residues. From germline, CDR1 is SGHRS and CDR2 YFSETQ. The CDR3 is CASSLQKNTEAFF. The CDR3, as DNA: TGCGCCAGCAGCTTGCAGAAGAACACTGAAGCTTTCTTT.

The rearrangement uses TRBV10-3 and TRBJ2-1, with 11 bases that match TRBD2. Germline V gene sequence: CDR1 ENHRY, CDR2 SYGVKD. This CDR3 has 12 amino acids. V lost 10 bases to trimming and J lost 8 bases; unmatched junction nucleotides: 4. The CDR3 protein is CATTTSGDEQFF. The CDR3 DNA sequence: TGTGCCACGACGACTAGCGGGGATGAGCAGTTCTTC.

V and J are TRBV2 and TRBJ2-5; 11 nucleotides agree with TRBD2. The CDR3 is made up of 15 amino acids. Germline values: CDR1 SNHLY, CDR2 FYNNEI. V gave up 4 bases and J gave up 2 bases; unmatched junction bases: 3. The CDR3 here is CASSGLAGTQETQYF. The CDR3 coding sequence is TGTGCCAGCAGTGGACTAGCGGGAACTCAAGAGACCCAGTACTTC.

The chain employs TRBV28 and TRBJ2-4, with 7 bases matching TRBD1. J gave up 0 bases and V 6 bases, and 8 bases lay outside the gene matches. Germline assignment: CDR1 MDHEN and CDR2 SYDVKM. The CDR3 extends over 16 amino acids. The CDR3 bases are TGTGCCAGCAGGACAGGGACAGTAATAGCCAAAAACATTCAGTACTTC. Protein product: CASRTGTVIAKNIQYF.

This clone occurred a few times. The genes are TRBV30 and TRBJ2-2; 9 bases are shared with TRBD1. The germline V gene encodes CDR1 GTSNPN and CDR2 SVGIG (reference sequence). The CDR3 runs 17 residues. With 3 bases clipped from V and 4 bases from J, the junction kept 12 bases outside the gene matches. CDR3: CAWSVKTGGVGTGELFF. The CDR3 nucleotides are TGTGCCTGGAGCGTAAAAACAGGGGGCGTAGGCACCGGGGAGCTGTTTTTT. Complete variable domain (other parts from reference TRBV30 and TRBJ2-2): SQTIHQWPATLVQPVGSPLSLECTVEGTSNPNLYWYRQAAGRGLQLLFYSVGIGQISSEVPQNLSASRPQDRQFILSSKKLLLSDSGFYLCAWSVKTGGVGTGELFFGEGSRLTVL.

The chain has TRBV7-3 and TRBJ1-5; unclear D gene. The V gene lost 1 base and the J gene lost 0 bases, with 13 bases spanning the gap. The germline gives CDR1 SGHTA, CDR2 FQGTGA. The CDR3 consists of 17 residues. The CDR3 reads CASSLKMVRLSNQPQHF. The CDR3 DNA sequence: TGTGCCAGCAGCTTAAAAATGGTGAGGCTTAGCAATCAGCCCCAGCATTTT.

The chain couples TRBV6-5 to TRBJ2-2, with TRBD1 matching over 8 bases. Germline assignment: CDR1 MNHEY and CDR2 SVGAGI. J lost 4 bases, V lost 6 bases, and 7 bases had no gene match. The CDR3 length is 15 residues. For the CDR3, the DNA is TGTGCCAGCAGCAGGGGGCTTGTTGGCACCGGGGAGCTGTTTTTT. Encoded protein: CASSRGLVGTGELFF.

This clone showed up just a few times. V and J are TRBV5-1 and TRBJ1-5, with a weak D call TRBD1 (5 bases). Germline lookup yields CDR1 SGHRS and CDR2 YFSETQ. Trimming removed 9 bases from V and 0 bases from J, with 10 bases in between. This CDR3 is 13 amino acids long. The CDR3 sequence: CATREDSNQPQHF. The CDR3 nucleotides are TGCGCCACCAGGGAGGATAGCAATCAGCCCCAGCATTTT.

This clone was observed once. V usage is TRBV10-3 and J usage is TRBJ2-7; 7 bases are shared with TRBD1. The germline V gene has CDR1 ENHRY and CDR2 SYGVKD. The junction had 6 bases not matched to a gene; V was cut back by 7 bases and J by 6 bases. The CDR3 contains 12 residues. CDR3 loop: CAITRTGGEQYF. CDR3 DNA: TGTGCCATCACCAGGACAGGTGGCGAGCAGTACTTC.

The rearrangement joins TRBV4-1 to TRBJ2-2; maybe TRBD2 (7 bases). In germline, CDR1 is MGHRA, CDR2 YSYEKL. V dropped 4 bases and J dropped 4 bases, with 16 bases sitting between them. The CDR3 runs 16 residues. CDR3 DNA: TGCGCCAGCAGCCTGGCCCGGGGGGCAGGCACCGGGGAGCTGTTTTTT. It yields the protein CASSLARGAGTGELFF.

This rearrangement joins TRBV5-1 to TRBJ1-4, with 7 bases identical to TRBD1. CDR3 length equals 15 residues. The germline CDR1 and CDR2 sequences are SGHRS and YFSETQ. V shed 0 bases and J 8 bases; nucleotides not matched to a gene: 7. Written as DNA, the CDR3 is TGCGCCAGCAGCTTGGGGACAGGTATCCGAGAAAAACTGTTTTTT. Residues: CASSLGTGIREKLFF.

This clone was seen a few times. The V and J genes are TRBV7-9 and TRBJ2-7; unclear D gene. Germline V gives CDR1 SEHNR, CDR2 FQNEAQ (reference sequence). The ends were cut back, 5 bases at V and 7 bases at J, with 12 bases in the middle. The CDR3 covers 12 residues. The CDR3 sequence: CASSVSTREQYF. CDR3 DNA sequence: TGTGCCAGCAGCGTTAGTACGAGGGAGCAGTACTTC.

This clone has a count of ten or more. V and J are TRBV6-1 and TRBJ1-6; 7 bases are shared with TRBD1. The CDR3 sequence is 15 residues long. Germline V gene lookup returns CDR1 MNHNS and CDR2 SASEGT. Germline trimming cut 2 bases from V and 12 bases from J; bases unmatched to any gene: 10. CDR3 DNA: TGTGCCAGCAGTGAAATGGACAGGTTAACTCAACCCCTCCACTTT. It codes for CASSEMDRLTQPLHF.

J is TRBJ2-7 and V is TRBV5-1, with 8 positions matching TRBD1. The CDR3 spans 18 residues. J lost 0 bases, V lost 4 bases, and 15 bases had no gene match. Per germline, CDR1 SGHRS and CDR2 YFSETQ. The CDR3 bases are TGCGCCAGCAGCACCTCCGGGACAGGTTTTCTAAGCTCCTACGAGCAGTACTTC. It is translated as CASSTSGTGFLSSYEQYF.